These 18 T cell receptor beta chains originate from one sample sequenced in a study of identical twins. One entry per CDR3 protein, called by TCRdb with MiXCR from the 5' RACE reads. The sample carries under 300,000 distinct CDR3 sequences, around 8.3% recorded once. These data were likewise used in another study, on yellow fever vaccine responses in identical twins.

Sequenced material: CD8+ T cells sorted from blood. The receptor set was obtained from a woman between 18 and 30 years old in good health.

This clonotype was picked up a small number of times. This chain links TRBV6-1 with TRBJ2-7; TRBD1 matches 11 bases. The CDR3 length is 16 residues. The J segment lost 7 bases and the V segment lost 7 bases, leaving 15 bases of the junction unmatched. Per the germline V gene, CDR1 is MNHNS and CDR2 is SASEGT. The CDR3 DNA reads as TGTGCCAGCAATGCCGACCAGGACAGGGGGCAGGGGGAGCAGTACTTC. Translated, it gives CASNADQDRGQGEQYF.

In its sample, this clonotype was seen a few times. The rearrangement joins TRBV4-3 to TRBJ2-7; the D is unclear. CDR3 length: 17 residues. The ends were cut back, 1 base at V and 1 base at J, with 17 bases in the middle. Germline V gene sequence: CDR1 LGHNA, CDR2 YSLEER. CDR3 sequence (DNA): TGCGCCAGCAGCCAAGGGGTGGGCATCGGCTATTCCTACGAGCAGTACTTC. This sequence encodes CASSQGVGIGYSYEQYF.

The chain carries TRBV6-5 and TRBJ2-7, with D uncertain. CDR1 and CDR2 (germline): MNHEY, SVGAGI. Trimming stripped 2 bases from V and 3 bases from J, with 11 bases between. The CDR3 is made up of 14 amino acids. Here the CDR3 reads CASSYGISNYEQYF. The CDR3 DNA is TGTGCCAGCAGTTACGGCATTAGCAACTACGAGCAGTACTTC.

The chain combines TRBV6-1 with TRBJ2-2, with 15 bases fitting TRBD2. The junction had 9 bases not matched to a gene; V was cut back by 9 bases and J by 1 base. Germline CDR1 MNHNS, CDR2 SASEGT. This CDR3 comprises 18 residues. The CDR3 spells CARPRTSGRVGNTGELFF. The CDR3, as DNA: TGTGCCAGACCCCGGACTAGCGGGAGGGTTGGGAACACCGGGGAGCTGTTTTTT.

The table lists this clonotype with many counts. This chain joins TRBV29-1 and TRBJ2-1, with D perhaps TRBD2 (7 bases). The CDR3 length is 15 residues. Germline V lookup: CDR1 SQVTM, CDR2 ANQGSEA. Trimming cost V 4 bases and J 1 base, with 14 bases left between them. In nucleotides, the CDR3 is TGCAGCGTTGTTGCGGGGGCCTCTTCCTACAATGAGCAGTTCTTC. Translating it yields CSVVAGASSYNEQFF.

The chain links TRBV4-3 to TRBJ1-1; a possible D gene is TRBD1 (6 bases). CDR3 size: 15 residues. Germline V gene lookup returns CDR1 LGHNA and CDR2 YSLEER. The V end was cut by 0 bases, the J end by 4 bases, with 12 bases between. CDR3 loop: CASSQERGEITEAFF. For the CDR3, the DNA is TGCGCCAGCAGCCAAGAAAGGGGGGAGATCACTGAAGCTTTCTTT.

The chain is built from TRBV29-1 and TRBJ2-3; a weak D match, TRBD1 (5 bases). V lost 2 bases, J lost 0 bases, and 18 bases lay in between. Per the germline V gene, CDR1 is SQVTM and CDR2 is ANQGSEA. The CDR3 spans 17 residues. Here the CDR3 reads CSVEQGRTFSSTDTQYF. For the CDR3, the DNA is TGCAGCGTTGAACAGGGCAGGACGTTTTCTAGCACAGATACGCAGTATTTT.

The rearrangement links TRBV5-1 to TRBJ1-1, with D uncertain. Germline assignment: CDR1 SGHRS and CDR2 YFSETQ. Trimming pared 2 bases from V and 0 bases from J, leaving 14 bases between. The CDR3 totals 16 residues. This CDR3 is CASSFTPGSMNTEAFF. CDR3 nucleotide sequence: TGCGCCAGCAGCTTCACCCCGGGGTCTATGAACACTGAAGCTTTCTTT. The variable domain in full, completed from reference TRBV5-1 and TRBJ1-1, reads KAGVTQTPRYLIKTRGQQVTLSCSPISGHRSVSWYQQTPGQGLQFLFEYFSETQRNKGNFPGRFSGRQFSNSRSEMNVSTLELGDSALYLCASSFTPGSMNTEAFFGQGTRLTVV.

This clonotype was picked up a small number of times. The rearrangement joins TRBV27 to TRBJ2-7; 7 nucleotides line up with TRBD1. CDR3 length equals 16 residues. V trimming: 5 bases; J trimming: 0 bases; junction bases outside the gene matches: 10. CDR1 and CDR2 (germline): MNHEY, SMNVEV (reference sequence). As DNA, the CDR3 is TGTGCCAGCAGTGGACCAGGGGGACCCAGCTCCTACGAGCAGTACTTC. The encoded protein is CASSGPGGPSSYEQYF.

In this sample, this clonotype turned up a few times. CDR3 in DNA: TGTGCCAGCCAAGGGGGAACGATCTCTAGCACAGATACGCAGTATTTT. Translation: CASQGGTISSTDTQYF. The chain has TRBV12-3 or TRBV12-4 and TRBJ2-3; the D gene is possibly TRBD1 (6 bases). The CDR3 contains 16 residues. Trimming pared 8 bases from V and 0 bases from J, leaving 18 bases between.

This chain connects TRBV4-3 to TRBJ2-7, with D unclear. CDR1 and CDR2 from the germline V gene are LGHNA and YSLEER. Trimming stripped 0 bases from V and 6 bases from J, with 12 bases between. The CDR3 runs 14 residues. The CDR3 here is CASSQDRYSSEQYF. The DNA for the CDR3 is TGCGCCAGCAGCCAAGACCGCTATAGCTCCGAGCAGTACTTC.

J is TRBJ2-5 and V is TRBV6-1; D gene uncertain. The CDR3 runs to 15 residues. The V gene lost 2 bases and the J gene lost 1 base, with 11 bases spanning the gap. Germline CDR1 reads MNHNS; CDR2 reads SASEGT. CDR3 DNA sequence: TGTGCCAGCAGTGAACATTGGGGTCTCCAAGAGACCCAGTACTTC. The encoded protein is CASSEHWGLQETQYF.

The chain is built from TRBV11-1 and TRBJ2-3; 7 nucleotides align to TRBD2. Germline V gives CDR1 SGHAT, CDR2 FQDESV (reference sequence). Unmatched junction bases numbered 26, after V lost 5 bases and J lost 6 bases. This CDR3 has 20 amino acids. Written as DNA, the CDR3 is TGTGCCAGCAGCGTTTCAACACATCGGGAGGAGCCTAGGACTTTCGATACGCAGTATTTT. It translates to CASSVSTHREEPRTFDTQYF.

This clonotype has just a few counts. The V and J genes are TRBV6-2 or TRBV6-3 and TRBJ2-3; maybe TRBD1 (6 bases). The germline gives CDR1 MNHEY, CDR2 SVGEGT. The CDR3 totals 16 residues. Trimming took 0 bases from V and 7 from J, leaving 17 bases between them. In DNA, the CDR3 is TGTGCCAGCAGTTACTCGATAGCAGGGGTCCATAATACGCAGTATTTT. Amino acid sequence: CASSYSIAGVHNTQYF.

This clonotype was detected only a few times. The V call is TRBV7-9, the J call TRBJ2-5, with 7 bases fitting TRBD2. The CDR3 sequence is 13 residues long. V shed 6 bases and J 0 bases; nucleotides not matched to a gene: 1. Germline CDR1 is SEHNR and CDR2 is FQNEAQ (reference sequence). CDR3 DNA sequence: TGTGCCAGCAGGGGGGGGGACCAAGAGACCCAGTACTTC. Encoded protein: CASRGGDQETQYF.

This clonotype was detected only a few times. This rearrangement joins TRBV18 to TRBJ2-5; weak D call: TRBD2 (5 bases). The V and J ends lost 2 bases and 5 bases respectively, with 9 bases between them. The CDR3 runs 13 residues. The germline gives CDR1 KGHSH, CDR2 LQKENI. CDR3 nucleotides: TGTGCCAGCTCACCAGTTAGCGAGGAGACCCAGTACTTC. Protein sequence: CASSPVSEETQYF.

V and J are TRBV10-3 and TRBJ2-7, with D unclear. V shed 8 bases and J shed 3 bases, with 20 bases lying between them. Germline CDR1 is ENHRY and CDR2 is SYGVKD. This CDR3 is built from 15 residues. CDR3 nucleotide sequence: TGTGCCATCGAACAAGGGATTAATGGTGGCTACGAGCAGTACTTC. Encoded protein: CAIEQGINGGYEQYF.

This clonotype has just a few counts. This sequence joins TRBV7-9 and TRBJ2-2; TRBD1 agrees at 9 bases. Trimming at V came to 2 bases and at J to 3 bases, leaving 7 bases not matched to a gene. CDR3 size: 17 residues. Germline CDR1 SEHNR, CDR2 FQNEAQ (reference sequence). The CDR3 DNA sequence: TGTGCCAGCAGCTTACCCCGGGACAGGGTGGACACCGGGGAGCTGTTTTTT. It encodes CASSLPRDRVDTGELFF.